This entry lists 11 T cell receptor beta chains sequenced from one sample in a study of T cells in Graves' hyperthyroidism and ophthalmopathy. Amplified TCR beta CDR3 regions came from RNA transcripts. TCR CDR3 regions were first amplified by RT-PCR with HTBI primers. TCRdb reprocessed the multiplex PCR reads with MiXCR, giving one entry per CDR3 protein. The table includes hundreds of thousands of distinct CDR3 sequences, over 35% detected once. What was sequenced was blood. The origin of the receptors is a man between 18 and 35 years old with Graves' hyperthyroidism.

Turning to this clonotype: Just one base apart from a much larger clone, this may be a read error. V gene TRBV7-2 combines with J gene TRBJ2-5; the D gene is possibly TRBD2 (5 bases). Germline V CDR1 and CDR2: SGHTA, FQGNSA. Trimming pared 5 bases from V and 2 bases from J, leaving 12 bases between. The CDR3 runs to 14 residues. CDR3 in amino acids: CASSPAAVQETQYF. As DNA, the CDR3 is TGTGCCAGCAGCCCAGCGGCGGTACAAGAGACCCAGTACTTC.

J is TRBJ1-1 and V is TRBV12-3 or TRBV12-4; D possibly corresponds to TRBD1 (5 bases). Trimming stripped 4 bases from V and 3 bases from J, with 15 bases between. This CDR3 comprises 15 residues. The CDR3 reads CASSYGPTGDTEAFF. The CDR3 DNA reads TGTGCCAGCAGTTATGGGCCCACAGGAGACACTGAAGCTTTCTTT.

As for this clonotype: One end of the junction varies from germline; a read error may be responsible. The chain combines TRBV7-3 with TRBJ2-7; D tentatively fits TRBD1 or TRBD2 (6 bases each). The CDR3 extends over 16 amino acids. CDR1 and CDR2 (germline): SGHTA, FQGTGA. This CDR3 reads CASSQVYGGPPHEQYF. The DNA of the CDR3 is TGCGCCAGCAGCCAAGTATACGGGGGCCCTCCCCACGAGCAGTACTTC. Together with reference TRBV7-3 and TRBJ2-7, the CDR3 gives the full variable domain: GAGVSQTPSNKVTEKGKYVELRCDPISGHTALYWYRQSLGQGPEFLIYFQGTGAADDSGLPNDRFFAVRPEGSVSTLKIQRTERGDSAVYLCASSQVYGGPPHEQYFGPGTRLTVT.

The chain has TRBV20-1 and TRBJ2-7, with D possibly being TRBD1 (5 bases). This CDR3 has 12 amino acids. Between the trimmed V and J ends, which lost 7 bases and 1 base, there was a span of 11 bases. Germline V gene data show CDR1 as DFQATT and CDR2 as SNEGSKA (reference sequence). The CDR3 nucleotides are TGCAGTGTCCAGGGAATATCCTACGAGCAGTACTTC. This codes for CSVQGISYEQYF.

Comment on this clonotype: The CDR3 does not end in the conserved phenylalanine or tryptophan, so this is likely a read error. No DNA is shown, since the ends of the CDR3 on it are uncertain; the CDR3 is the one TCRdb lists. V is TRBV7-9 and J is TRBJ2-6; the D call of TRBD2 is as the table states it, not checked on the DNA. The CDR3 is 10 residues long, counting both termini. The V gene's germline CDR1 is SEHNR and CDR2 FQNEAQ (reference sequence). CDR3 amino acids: CASSFLAGDT.

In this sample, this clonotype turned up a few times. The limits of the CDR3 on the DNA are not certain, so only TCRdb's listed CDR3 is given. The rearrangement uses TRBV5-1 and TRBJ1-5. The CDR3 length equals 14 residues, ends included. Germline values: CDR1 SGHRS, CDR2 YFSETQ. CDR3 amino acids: CASSQGTSGQPQHF.

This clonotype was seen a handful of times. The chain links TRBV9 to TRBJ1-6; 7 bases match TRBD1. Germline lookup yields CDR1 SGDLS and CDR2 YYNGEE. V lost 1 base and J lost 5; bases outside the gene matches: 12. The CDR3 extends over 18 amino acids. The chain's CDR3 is CASSVNWEGGVDNSPLHF. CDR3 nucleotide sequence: TGTGCCAGCAGCGTAAATTGGGAAGGGGGCGTCGATAATTCACCCCTCCACTTT.

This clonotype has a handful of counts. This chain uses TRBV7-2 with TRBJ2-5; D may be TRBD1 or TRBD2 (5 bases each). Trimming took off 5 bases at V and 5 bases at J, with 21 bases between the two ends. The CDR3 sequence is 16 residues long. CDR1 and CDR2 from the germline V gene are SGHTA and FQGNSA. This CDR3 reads CASSPGALYGSETQYF. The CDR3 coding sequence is TGTGCCAGCAGCCCCGGGGCACTGTATGGGTCGGAGACCCAGTACTTC.

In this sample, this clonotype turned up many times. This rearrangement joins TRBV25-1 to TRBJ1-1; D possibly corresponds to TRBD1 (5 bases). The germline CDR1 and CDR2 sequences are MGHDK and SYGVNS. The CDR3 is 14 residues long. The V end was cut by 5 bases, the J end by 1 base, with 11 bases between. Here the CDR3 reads CASSRGRSNTEAFF. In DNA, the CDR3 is TGTGCCAGCAGTCGGGGCAGGTCGAACACTGAAGCTTTCTTT.

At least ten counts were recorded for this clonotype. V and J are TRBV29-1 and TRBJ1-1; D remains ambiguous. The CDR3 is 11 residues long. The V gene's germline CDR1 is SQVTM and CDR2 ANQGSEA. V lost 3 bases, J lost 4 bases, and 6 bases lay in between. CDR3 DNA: TGCAGCGTTGACGTAGTCACTGAAGCTTTCTTT. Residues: CSVDVVTEAFF.

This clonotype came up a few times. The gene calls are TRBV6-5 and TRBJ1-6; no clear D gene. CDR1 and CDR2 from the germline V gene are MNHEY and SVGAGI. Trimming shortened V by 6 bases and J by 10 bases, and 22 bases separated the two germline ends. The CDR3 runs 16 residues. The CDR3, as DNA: TGTGCCAGCAGCAAGGGAGGACTGGGTTTAGGATCACCCCTCCACTTT. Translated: CASSKGGLGLGSPLHF.